This TCR beta chain was identified in a study of prognosis after radiotherapy for stage I lung cancer. Study information: Medical inoperability applied to all of the non-small cell lung cancer patients. The patient group included nobody who received concurrent therapy with stereotactic body radiotherapy. Study-wide results and limits: Patients who went on to get distant metastases had lower Shannon entropy after stereotactic body radiation therapy. The median unique TCR clone count dropped from 10,088 to 6,861 after stereotactic body radiation therapy.

The study amplified the TCR beta CDR3 region from genomic DNA. This amplification was carried out by two rounds of multiplex PCR. Primers (each specific to one TRBV or TRBJ gene) were used in first-round PCR. Via MiXCR, TCRdb re-called the multiplex PCR reads, giving one row per CDR3 protein. The sample records around 51,000 distinct CDR3 sequences, roughly 35% being singletons. This clonotype was observed at least ten times. As yet, its antigen is unknown. The sample in question was PBMCs, obtained before or after stereotactic body radiation therapy (not recorded which). The receptor comes from a donor at least 50 years old with non-small cell lung cancer.

The CDR3 region is CASQDRAANEKLFF. The CDR3 DNA is TGTGCCAGTCAGGATAGGGCGGCTAATGAAAAACTGTTTTTT. This sequence joins TRBV2 and TRBJ1-4, with D unresolved. The CDR3 contains 14 residues. The germline V and J ends were trimmed by 9 bases and 3 bases, with 14 bases remaining between them. CDR1 and CDR2 from the germline V gene are SNHLY and FYNNEI.